This TCR beta chain was retrieved from a study of T cells in localized non-small cell lung cancer. V lost 3 bases, J lost 1 base, and 1 base stayed unmatched. This CDR3 region has 15 residues. CDR1 SGDLS and CDR2 YYNGEE come from the germline V gene. The protocol was immunoSEQ multiplex PCR, while the TCRdb copy is restricted to in-frame clones and leaves out a portion. The sample lists about 48,000 clones; roughly 80% were seen once. The chain has TRBV9 and TRBJ1-5; 10 nucleotides align to TRBD1. The source was peripheral blood, collected before any cancer treatment. This sequence was found in a man between 40 and 70 years old with stage I squamous cell lung carcinoma. CDR3 amino acids: CASSGGQGSNQPQHF. DNA for the CDR3: TGTGCCAGCAGCGGGGGACAGGGGAGCAATCAGCCCCAGCATTTT.